The text below deals with one TCR beta chain. This sample is drawn from a study of blood T cell repertoires in COVID-19. Measured with immunoSEQ multiplex PCR; TCRdb has only the in-frame clones, and not every one. Of about 390,000 clones listed, over 75% are singletons. With V trimmed by 4 bases and J by 0 bases, 9 bases remained unmatched. The germline CDR1 and CDR2 sequences are SGHNT and YYREEE (reference sequence). The CDR3 extends over 16 amino acids. The clonotype was recovered from a woman aged 60 to 75 with COVID-19, enrolled during active disease. The sample comprised peripheral blood. The V call is TRBV5-4, the J call TRBJ1-2; TRBD1 matches at 7 bases. The CDR3 DNA follows: TGTGCCAGCAGCGGAGGGATCCAGGGGGCTAACTATGGCTACACCTTC. It specifies CASSGGIQGANYGYTF.